Ten or more counts support the clone carrying this TCR beta chain. The data derive from a study of Graves' ophthalmopathy and Graves' hyperthyroidism. At the level of the study: Before any treatment, peripheral blood was taken at the initial diagnosis.

Amplifying from RNA transcripts, the study obtained TCR beta CDR3 regions. Scientists carried out first-round RT-PCR using HTBI primers and then a second-round multiplex PCR. MiXCR was run by TCRdb on the multiplex PCR reads, yielding one entry per CDR3 protein. This repertoire shows roughly 410,000 distinct CDR3 sequences, about 16% found once; its top ten account for roughly 7%. Ophthalmopathy absent within 18 months of follow-up marked hyperthyroidism as stable. Ages of hyperthyroidism patients ran from 18 to 65, and their diagnoses were new, under 2 months' duration. Clinical symptoms and serum thyroxine were used for diagnosis; TRAb, thyroid ultrasound and orbital computed tomography were also relied on. Germline V gene lookup returns CDR1 SQVTM and CDR2 ANQGSEA. Trimming pared 4 bases from V and 7 bases from J, leaving 10 bases between. There are 11 residues in the CDR3.

The chain uses TRBV29-1 and TRBJ1-2; D is undetermined. Material for sequencing was peripheral blood. The TCR comes from a woman between 18 and 29 years old with stable Graves' hyperthyroidism. CDR3 sequence: CSVVGVGGYTF. The CDR3, as DNA: TGCAGCGTTGTCGGGGTGGGTGGCTACACCTTC.